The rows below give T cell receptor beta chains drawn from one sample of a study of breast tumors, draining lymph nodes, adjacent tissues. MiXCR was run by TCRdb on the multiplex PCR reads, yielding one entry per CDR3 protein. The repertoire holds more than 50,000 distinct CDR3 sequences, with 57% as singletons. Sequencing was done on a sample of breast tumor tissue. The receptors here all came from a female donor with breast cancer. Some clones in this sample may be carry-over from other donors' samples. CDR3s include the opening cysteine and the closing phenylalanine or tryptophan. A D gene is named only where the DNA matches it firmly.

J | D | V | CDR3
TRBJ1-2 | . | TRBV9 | CASSVAGGIYGYTF
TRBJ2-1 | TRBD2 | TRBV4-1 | CASARIAGAYNEQFF
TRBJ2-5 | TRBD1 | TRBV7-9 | CASSFRGGQWETQYF
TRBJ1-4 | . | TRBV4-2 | CASSQEGANEKLFF
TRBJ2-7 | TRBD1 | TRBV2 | CASSPGQGFGMIAEQYF
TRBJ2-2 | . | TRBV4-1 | CASSSRTRSNTGELFF
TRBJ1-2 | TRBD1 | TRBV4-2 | CASSQSAGGLGYTF
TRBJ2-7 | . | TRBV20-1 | CSASAQGSVYEQYF
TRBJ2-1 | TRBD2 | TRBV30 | CAWSVFAGEYNEQFF
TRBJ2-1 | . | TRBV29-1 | CSDLGRGSSYNEQFF
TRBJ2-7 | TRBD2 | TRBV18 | CASSLAGGSNNEQYF
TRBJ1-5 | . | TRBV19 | CASSHSNQPQHF
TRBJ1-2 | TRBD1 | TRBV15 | CATSREGRGNGYTF
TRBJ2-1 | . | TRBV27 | CASSCTDTYNEQFF
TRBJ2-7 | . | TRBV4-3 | CASSQKQGPYEQYF
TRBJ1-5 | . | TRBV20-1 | CSAVRDINQPQHF
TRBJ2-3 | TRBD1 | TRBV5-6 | CASSLTGQSTDTQYF
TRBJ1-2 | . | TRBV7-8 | CASSSIGVGGYTF
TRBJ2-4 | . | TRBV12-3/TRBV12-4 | CASKRSDGKNIQYF
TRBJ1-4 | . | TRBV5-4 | CASGQRRGEGTNEKLFF
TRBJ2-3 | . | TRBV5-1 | CASSLATEGAQYF
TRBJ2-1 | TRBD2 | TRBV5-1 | CATSPGLADNEQFF
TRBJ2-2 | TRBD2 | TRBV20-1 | CSARRGLAGYTGELFF
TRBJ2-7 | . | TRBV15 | CATSREAHYEQYF
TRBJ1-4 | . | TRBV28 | CASSPRQASNEKLVF
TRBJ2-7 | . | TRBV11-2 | CASSLASGQSYEQYF
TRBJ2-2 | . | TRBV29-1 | CSVEEESGYAGELFF
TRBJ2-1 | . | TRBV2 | CASSAQGLHNEQFF
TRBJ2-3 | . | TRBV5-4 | CASSLAGIPDTQYF
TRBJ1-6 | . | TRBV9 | CASSVGQGSSYNSPLHF
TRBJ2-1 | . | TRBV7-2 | CASKGGGLFYNEQFF
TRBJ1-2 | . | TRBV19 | CASSPLVDLYGYTF
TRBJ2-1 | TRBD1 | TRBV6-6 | CASSYFRQGGSSYNEQFF
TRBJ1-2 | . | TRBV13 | CASSVSKTLGYTF
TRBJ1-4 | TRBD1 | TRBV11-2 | CASSLGGQGAEKLFF
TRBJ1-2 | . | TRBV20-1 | CSVGSPNNYSAFYGYTF
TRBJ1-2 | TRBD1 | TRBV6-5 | CASNSQTGLYGYTF
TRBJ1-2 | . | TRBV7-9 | CASSSSSSNYGYTF